The clone carrying this T cell receptor (beta chain) has just a few counts. The entry originates in a study of blood T cell repertoires in COVID-19. Background on the study: Nucleic acid was either cDNA or gDNA, and it came from T cells, B-cell-depleted T cells, or PBMCs.

The CDR3 sequence is 17 residues long. Unmatched junction bases numbered 9, after V lost 0 bases and J lost 8 bases. Germline V CDR1 and CDR2: LGHNA, YSLEER. Authors' methods: Amplification with reference gene primers provided the estimates of nucleated cell counts. Clones were read by immunoSEQ multiplex PCR, and TCRdb kept only the in-frame ones, dropping some. V, J and clone size derive from that table, while D and trimming were established from the DNA sequence. The repertoire includes 160,000 or so clones, 83% of them detected once, and approximately 1.5% sits in the top ten. The sequencing input was peripheral blood. The chain employs TRBV4-3 and TRBJ2-1, with 11 bases identical to TRBD2. The sequence was obtained from a human donor in a cohort sampled during active COVID-19. The CDR3 spells CASSQDHSGLAEYEQFF. CDR3 sequence (DNA): TGCGCCAGCAGCCAAGATCATTCGGGACTAGCGGAGTATGAGCAGTTCTTC.